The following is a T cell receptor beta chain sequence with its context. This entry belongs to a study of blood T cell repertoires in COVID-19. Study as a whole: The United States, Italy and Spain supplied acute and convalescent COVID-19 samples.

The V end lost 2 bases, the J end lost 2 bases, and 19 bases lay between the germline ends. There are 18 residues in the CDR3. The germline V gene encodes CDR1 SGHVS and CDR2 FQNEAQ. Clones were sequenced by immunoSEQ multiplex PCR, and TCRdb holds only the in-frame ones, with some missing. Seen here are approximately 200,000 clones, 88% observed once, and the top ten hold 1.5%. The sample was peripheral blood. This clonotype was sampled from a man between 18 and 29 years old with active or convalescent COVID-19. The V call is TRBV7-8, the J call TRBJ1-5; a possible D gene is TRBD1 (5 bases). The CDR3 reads CASSLFYRGKGGNQPQHF. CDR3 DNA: TGTGCCAGCAGCTTATTCTATAGGGGCAAAGGGGGCAATCAGCCCCAGCATTTT.